The 27 T cell receptor beta chains below all came from one sample that was sequenced in a study of T cells after yellow fever vaccination (dated by TCRdb to between 2017 and 2020). This specimen's treatment or condition label, per the study, means: live attenuated yellow fever vaccine strain. Library preparation used 5' RACE. The sequencing machine was an Illumina HiSeq 2500. TCRdb reprocessed the public reads (quality trimming at Q25 with fastp, clone calling with MiXCR) and kept in-frame beta chains. CDR3 protein duplicates are merged, each entry listing the most common genes and DNA. The sample table lists around 400,000 distinct CDR3 sequences, around 10% of them with a count of one. Roughly 18% of the sample goes to the ten largest clones. Sequenced here: PBMCs, sampled on the day of the first yellow fever vaccination. These receptors were obtained from a man aged 18 to 29 who received the YFV17D yellow fever vaccine.

The chain has TRBV7-2 and TRBJ2-1; the match to TRBD2 covers 7 bases. With 1 base clipped from V and 4 bases from J, the junction kept 10 bases outside the gene matches. The CDR3 spans 17 residues. The germline V gene has CDR1 SGHTA and CDR2 FQGNSA. This CDR3 is CASSLVAASGLYNEQFF. The CDR3 DNA reads TGTGCCAGCAGCTTAGTGGCCGCTAGCGGCCTATACAATGAGCAGTTCTTC.

This clonotype has only a few counts. J is TRBJ2-2 and V is TRBV12-3 or TRBV12-4; D unresolved. The CDR3 has 17 residues. Trimming cost V 3 bases and J 2 bases, with 16 bases left between them. In DNA, the CDR3 is TGTGCCAGCAGTTTTAGTATGGGCATACCCAACACCGGGGAGCTGTTTTTT. Protein sequence: CASSFSMGIPNTGELFF.

This clonotype was picked up a small number of times. The rearrangement uses TRBV6-1 and TRBJ2-5; weak D call: TRBD2 (6 bases). V gave up 6 bases and J gave up 5 bases, with 19 bases separating them. CDR1 MNHNS and CDR2 SASEGT come from the germline V gene. The CDR3 loop spans 15 amino acids. This CDR3 reads CASSPAGRSSETQYF. CDR3 nucleotide sequence: TGTGCCAGCAGCCCAGCCGGGAGATCCTCCGAGACCCAGTACTTC.

The chain links TRBV4-1 to TRBJ1-5; TRBD1 agrees at 7 bases. Trimming took 0 bases from V and 3 from J; bases not matched to a gene: 2. Germline CDR1 reads MGHRA; CDR2 reads YSYEKL. CDR3 size: 15 residues. The CDR3 region has the DNA TGCGCCAGCAGCCAAGAGACAGGGAACAATCAGCCCCAGCATTTT. Its protein product is CASSQETGNNQPQHF.

This clonotype was seen only a few times. J is TRBJ2-1 and V is TRBV7-3; TRBD2 matches 9 bases. The CDR3 runs 15 residues. Germline-derived CDR1 and CDR2 are SGHTA and FQGTGA. V shed 5 bases and J 1 base; nucleotides not matched to a gene: 3. CDR3 region: CASSMTSGSYNEQFF. The DNA of the CDR3 is TGTGCCAGCAGCATGACTAGCGGATCCTACAATGAGCAGTTCTTC.

This clonotype turned up a few times. The V call is TRBV20-1, the J call TRBJ2-1; the D gene is possibly TRBD2 (5 bases). V was trimmed by 1 base and J by 10 bases, leaving 8 bases between them. Germline CDR1 DFQATT, CDR2 SNEGSKA (reference sequence). This CDR3 has 11 amino acids. CDR3 sequence reads: CSARGGIEQFF. The DNA of the CDR3 is TGCAGTGCTAGAGGAGGGATAGAGCAGTTCTTC.

This clonotype was seen only a few times. The rearrangement links TRBV12-3 or TRBV12-4 to TRBJ1-4, with 8 bases fitting TRBD1. The CDR3 contains 15 residues. Unmatched junction bases numbered 11, after V lost 6 bases and J lost 8 bases. The CDR3: CASRYQGAAGEKLFF. CDR3 nucleotides: TGTGCCAGCAGGTATCAGGGGGCCGCGGGAGAAAAACTGTTTTTT.

The genes are TRBV20-1 and TRBJ1-4, with 10 bases matching TRBD1. There are 13 residues in the CDR3. V lost 6 bases, J lost 7 bases, and 5 bases stayed unmatched. Germline-derived CDR1 and CDR2 are DFQATT and SNEGSKA (reference sequence). The CDR3, as DNA: TGCAGTGCGAGCGACAGGGGGCCTGAAAAACTGTTTTTT. This sequence encodes CSASDRGPEKLFF.

This clonotype was detected ten times or more. The chain is built from TRBV12-3 or TRBV12-4 and TRBJ2-1; 7 positions agree with TRBD2. The CDR3 covers 14 residues. Trimming cost V 7 bases and J 6 bases; bases outside gene matches: 9. This CDR3 reads CASTSSTSTNEQFF. The CDR3 DNA reads as TGTGCCAGCACCTCGTCGACTAGCACCAATGAGCAGTTCTTC.

This CDR3 reads CSARDLWRNTEAFF. In DNA, the CDR3 is TGCAGTGCTAGAGATCTTTGGCGGAACACTGAAGCTTTCTTT. The rearrangement joins TRBV20-1 to TRBJ1-1; D not resolved. V gave up 0 bases and J gave up 1 base, with 9 bases separating them. The CDR3 runs 14 residues. The germline V gene encodes CDR1 DFQATT and CDR2 SNEGSKA (reference sequence).

This clonotype was seen a handful of times. The rearrangement joins TRBV7-8 to TRBJ2-7; tentatively, D is TRBD1 (5 bases). CDR1 SGHVS and CDR2 FQNEAQ come from the germline V gene. V gave up 4 bases and J gave up 0 bases, with 19 bases separating them. The CDR3 extends over 17 amino acids. This CDR3 is CASSSAPRRGSSYEQYV. The CDR3 DNA is TGTGCCAGCAGCTCGGCCCCTCGAAGGGGCAGCTCCTACGAGCAGTACGTC.

This clonotype was seen repeatedly, ten times or more. V gene TRBV12-3 or TRBV12-4 combines with J gene TRBJ2-7, with no clear D. V lost 2 bases and J 0 bases, leaving 5 bases between the germline ends. CDR3 size: 13 residues. CDR3 DNA: TGTGCCAGCAGTTTAACACCCTCCTACGAGCAGTACGTC. Amino acids: CASSLTPSYEQYV.

This chain uses TRBV7-8 with TRBJ2-4; D uncertain. The V gene lost 2 bases and the J gene lost 2 bases, with 16 bases spanning the gap. The CDR3 sequence is 17 residues long. Germline assignment: CDR1 SGHVS and CDR2 FQNEAQ. DNA for the CDR3: TGTGCCAGCAGCTTACCCCCGTGGCCGGCGACCAAAAACATTCAGTACTTC. Protein product: CASSLPPWPATKNIQYF. Variable domain in full (rest from reference TRBV7-8 and TRBJ2-4): GAGVSQSPRYKVAKRGQDVALRCDPISGHVSLFWYQQALGQGPEFLTYFQNEAQLDKSGLPSDRFFAERPEGSVSTLKIQRTQQEDSAVYLCASSLPPWPATKNIQYFGAGTRLSVL.

The genes are TRBV7-3 and TRBJ2-1, with D perhaps TRBD1 (5 bases). Trimming took off 4 bases at V and 9 bases at J, with 10 bases between the two ends. The germline CDR1 and CDR2 sequences are SGHTA and FQGTGA. The CDR3 is 12 amino acids. CDR3 loop: CASSSQGPEQFF. DNA of the CDR3: TGTGCCAGCAGCTCCCAGGGTCCTGAGCAGTTCTTC.

The chain recombines TRBV9 with TRBJ2-3; no firm D call. Germline CDR1 is SGDLS and CDR2 is YYNGEE. Trimming stripped 0 bases from V and 0 bases from J, with 8 bases between. The CDR3 contains 15 residues. In DNA form, the CDR3 reads TGTGCCAGCAGCGTAGGGCAGATTAGCACAGATACGCAGTATTTT. Its translation: CASSVGQISTDTQYF.

This sequence joins TRBV19 and TRBJ1-1, with no clear D. This CDR3 is 13 amino acids long. The V and J ends lost 5 bases and 0 bases respectively, with 7 bases between them. The germline CDR1 and CDR2 sequences are LNHDA and SQIVND (reference sequence). DNA for the CDR3: TGTGCCAGTAGTTCGCGAATGAACACTGAAGCTTTCTTT. It encodes CASSSRMNTEAFF. Filled out from reference TRBV19 and TRBJ1-1, the complete variable domain reads DGGITQSPKYLFRKEGQNVTLSCEQNLNHDAMYWYRQDPGQGLRLIYYSQIVNDFQKGDIAEGYSVSREKKESFPLTVTSAQKNPTAFYLCASSSRMNTEAFFGQGTRLTVV.

This clonotype was recorded a few times. The rearrangement links TRBV3-1 to TRBJ1-2; no clear D. This CDR3 comprises 13 residues. Germline values: CDR1 LGHDT, CDR2 YNNKEL (reference sequence). V shed 7 bases and J shed 8 bases, with 17 bases lying between them. The DNA of the CDR3 is TGTGCCAGCACTCTGCTAGGCACCGAGGGCTACACCTTC. Protein sequence: CASTLLGTEGYTF.

This clonotype was picked up a small number of times. The genes are TRBV4-3 and TRBJ2-7, with 14 bases identical to TRBD2. V was pared by 0 bases and J by 5 bases, with 3 bases of the junction left unmatched. The CDR3 spans 16 residues. CDR1 LGHNA and CDR2 YSLEER come from the germline V gene. Written as DNA, the CDR3 is TGCGCCAGCAGCCAAGAAGGGACTAGCGGGGGTAACGAGCAGTACTTC. It translates to CASSQEGTSGGNEQYF.

The sample holds a few counts of this clonotype. This chain uses TRBV6-5 with TRBJ2-4, with TRBD1 identical over 7 bases. The CDR3 sequence is 15 residues long. Trimming removed 0 bases from V and 6 bases from J; junction bases left unmatched: 5. Per germline, CDR1 MNHEY and CDR2 SVGAGI. CDR3 sequence: CASSYSGDSVNIQYF. CDR3 DNA: TGTGCCAGCAGTTACTCGGGGGACAGCGTAAACATTCAGTACTTC.

This clonotype has just a few counts. The rearrangement uses TRBV7-9 and TRBJ2-2; D ambiguous. Per the germline V gene, CDR1 is SEHNR and CDR2 is FQNEAQ (reference sequence). The CDR3 consists of 13 residues. Trimming removed 3 bases at V and 6 bases at J, with 8 bases between. The CDR3 loop reads CASSFLGSGELFF. The CDR3 region has the DNA TGTGCCAGCAGCTTTCTCGGCTCCGGGGAGCTGTTTTTT.

This clonotype has a handful of counts. The rearrangement uses TRBV28 and TRBJ2-7; D could derive from TRBD1 or TRBD2 (5 bases each). This CDR3 contains 15 residues. Germline V lookup: CDR1 MDHEN, CDR2 SYDVKM. Trimming cost V 5 bases and J 3 bases, with 17 bases left between them. CDR3 coding DNA: TGTGCCAGCAGTAGTCCCTCCGGGGCTAACTACGAGCAGTACGTC. It is translated as CASSSPSGANYEQYV.

This clonotype was counted between two and nine times. This chain uses TRBV4-2 with TRBJ2-5; 14 bases match TRBD2. Germline loops: CDR1 LGHNA, CDR2 YNFKEQ. The CDR3 extends over 17 amino acids. V lost 1 base, J lost 5 bases, and 6 bases stayed unmatched. CDR3 bases: TGTGCCAGCAGCCAAGCAGGGACTAGCGGGGGAGTCGAGACCCAGTACTTC. This translates into CASSQAGTSGGVETQYF.

The chain combines TRBV5-1 with TRBJ2-7; unclear D gene. The CDR3 runs 14 residues. Germline-derived CDR1 and CDR2 are SGHRS and YFSETQ. The germline V and J ends were trimmed by 3 bases and 1 base, with 11 bases remaining between them. In DNA, the CDR3 is TGCGCCAGCAGCTCCCTGGGCGATTCCTACGAGCAGTACTTC. Amino acid sequence: CASSSLGDSYEQYF.

The table lists this clonotype with a few counts. V and J are TRBV4-1 and TRBJ1-2; the D gene is possibly TRBD1 (6 bases). The germline V and J ends were trimmed by 2 bases and 2 bases, with 18 bases remaining between them. The CDR3 spans 17 residues. CDR1 is MGHRA and CDR2 is YSYEKL in the germline V gene. The CDR3, as DNA: TGCGCCAGCAGCCAACCCCGTAGTGGACAGAGGAACTATGGCTACACCTTC. As protein: CASSQPRSGQRNYGYTF.

The V gene is TRBV5-1, the J gene TRBJ2-5; D is possibly TRBD2 (6 bases). The V end was cut by 4 bases, the J end by 5 bases, with 18 bases between. The CDR3 runs 15 residues. Germline V gene sequence: CDR1 SGHRS, CDR2 YFSETQ. The CDR3 coding sequence is TGCGCCAGCAGCCCAGCTGATTTAGGAGGGGAGACCCAGTACTTC. The encoded protein is CASSPADLGGETQYF.

This clonotype appeared a few times. J is TRBJ1-3 and V is TRBV7-2; no clear D. V dropped 0 bases and J dropped 9 bases, with 9 bases sitting between them. This CDR3 spans 13 amino acids. Germline CDR1 and CDR2: SGHTA and FQGNSA. CDR3 coding DNA: TGTGCCAGCAGCTTAGCCCCGCCCGCCACCATATATTTT. Translation gives CASSLAPPATIYF.

V usage is TRBV7-6 and J usage is TRBJ1-2; D call uncertain. The CDR3 sequence is 13 residues long. The ends were cut back, 10 bases at V and 3 bases at J, with 15 bases in the middle. Germline-derived CDR1 and CDR2 are SGHVS and FNYEAQ. The CDR3 sequence: CATHQPGYYGYTF. The CDR3 region has the DNA TGTGCCACGCATCAACCGGGTTACTATGGCTACACCTTC.